This T cell receptor (beta chain) comes out of a study of blood T cell repertoires in COVID-19. Study-wide background: Samples taken during acute and convalescent COVID-19 were collected in the United States, Italy and Spain. Sources were T cells, B-cell-depleted T cells, or PBMCs; the material itself was cDNA or gDNA.

Original processing methods: For nucleated cells, counts were estimated from reference gene primer amplification. Only in-frame clones appear in the TCRdb table, and some are missing; sequencing was by immunoSEQ multiplex PCR. D and trimming come from the DNA, and the V and J calls and clone size come from that table. The sample shows under 15,000 clones, roughly 80% of them seen only once. What was sequenced was peripheral blood. The clonotype was recovered from an elderly woman with acute or convalescent COVID-19.

Here the CDR3 reads CASSLRQGLAQAFF. The CDR3 coding sequence is TGTGCCAGCAGTCTTCGACAGGGTCTCGCCCAAGCTTTCTTT. The chain links TRBV6-5 to TRBJ1-1; TRBD1 agrees at 7 bases. Germline V gene data show CDR1 as MNHEY and CDR2 as SVGAGI. This CDR3 is built from 14 residues. The J segment lost 9 bases and the V segment lost 5 bases, leaving 12 bases of the junction unmatched.